A single sample gave rise to the 27 T cell receptor beta chains below, sequenced in a study of identical twins. TCRdb re-called the 5' RACE reads through MiXCR, storing one row per CDR3 protein. The sample includes roughly 720,000 distinct CDR3 sequences, 15% to 20% of them seen just once. This sample was also put to use in a study of T cells expressing NK-cell markers.

The sample consisted of PBMCs. The origin of the receptors is a woman between 18 and 29 years old in good health.

This clonotype occurred a few times. V and J are TRBV9 and TRBJ2-2; 7 bases are a match to TRBD1. The CDR3 consists of 14 residues. The ends lost 3 bases at V and 6 bases at J; junction bases unmatched: 5. Germline V lookup: CDR1 SGDLS, CDR2 YYNGEE. CDR3 loop: CASSGQGAPGELFF. The CDR3 nucleotides are TGTGCCAGCAGCGGACAGGGAGCGCCCGGGGAGCTGTTTTTT.

The chain employs TRBV11-1 and TRBJ2-1, with 7 nucleotides matching TRBD1. With 3 bases clipped from V and 14 bases from J, the junction kept 4 bases outside the gene matches. Per germline, CDR1 SGHAT and CDR2 FQDESV (reference sequence). This CDR3 is 11 amino acids long. The CDR3 is CASSFTGEKFF. The CDR3 DNA sequence: TGTGCCAGCAGCTTCACAGGGGAGAAGTTCTTC.

This clonotype occurred a few times. The rearrangement uses TRBV10-2 and TRBJ2-3; TRBD2 agrees at 11 bases. J was trimmed by 3 bases and V by 1 base; bases with no gene match: 9. The CDR3 has 18 amino acids. The germline V gene encodes CDR1 WSHSY and CDR2 SAAADI. The CDR3 nucleotides are TGCGCCAGCAGTGAGTTCAACCCACTAGCGGGAGTTACAGATACGCAGTATTTT. Protein sequence: CASSEFNPLAGVTDTQYF.

V gene TRBV6-5 combines with J gene TRBJ2-3; unclear D gene. The CDR3 totals 12 residues. Trimming left V 2 bases short and J 8 bases short, with 8 bases between. Germline CDR1 is MNHEY and CDR2 is SVGAGI. CDR3 amino acids: CASSYGFGTQYF. DNA for the CDR3: TGTGCCAGCAGTTACGGGTTTGGTACGCAGTATTTT.

The chain joins TRBV10-2 to TRBJ2-7; D could derive from TRBD1 or TRBD2 (6 bases each). Germline CDR1 reads WSHSY; CDR2 reads SAAADI. Trimming cost V 1 base and J 5 bases, with 12 bases left between them. The CDR3 runs to 14 residues. The CDR3 loop reads CASSEYMGGHEQYF. Written as DNA, the CDR3 is TGCGCCAGCAGTGAGTATATGGGGGGCCACGAGCAGTACTTC.

The chain links TRBV5-1 to TRBJ2-5, with 8 bases lining up with TRBD1. This CDR3 comprises 14 residues. CDR1 SGHRS and CDR2 YFSETQ come from the germline V gene. The ends lost 2 bases at V and 7 bases at J; junction bases unmatched: 7. CDR3 coding DNA: TGCGCCAGCAGCTTACCAGGACAGGGCGGGACCCAGTACTTC. This sequence encodes CASSLPGQGGTQYF.

This clonotype was counted ten times or more. The J gene is TRBJ1-5, the V gene TRBV20-1; D call uncertain. Trimming took 0 bases from V and 2 from J, leaving 5 bases between them. The CDR3 is 13 amino acids. Germline loops: CDR1 DFQATT, CDR2 SNEGSKA (reference sequence). The CDR3 loop reads CSAREGGNQPQHF. The CDR3 nucleotides read TGCAGTGCTAGAGAGGGCGGCAATCAGCCCCAGCATTTT.

In nucleotides, the CDR3 is TGTGCCAGCAGCTTAGCAGTTAGTAACACCGGGGAGCTGTTTTTT. It encodes CASSLAVSNTGELFF. The chain uses TRBV7-2 and TRBJ2-2; D is unclear. Looked up from germline, CDR1 is SGHTA and CDR2 is FQGNSA. With 0 bases removed from V and 2 bases from J, the gap between germline ends came to 7 bases. CDR3 length: 15 amino acids.

The rearrangement joins TRBV20-1 to TRBJ1-1; 8 bases line up with TRBD1. Germline CDR1 and CDR2: DFQATT and SNEGSKA (reference sequence). This CDR3 region has 14 residues. The DNA of the CDR3 is TGCATCACGGGACAGGCAGGGGCGAACACTGAAGCTTTCTTT. Translated: CITGQAGANTEAFF.

This clonotype was seen repeatedly, ten times or more. The chain employs TRBV5-1 and TRBJ2-1; 10 bases match TRBD2. The CDR3 runs to 17 residues. Per the germline V gene, CDR1 is SGHRS and CDR2 is YFSETQ. After removal of 3 bases from V and 3 bases from J, the junction contained 9 bases not matched to a gene. In DNA form, the CDR3 reads TGCGCCAGCAGCTCGAGCCTAACTAGCGGGAACTACAATGAGCAGTTCTTC. This encodes CASSSSLTSGNYNEQFF.

This clonotype has more than one count but fewer than ten. CDR3 residues: CASSAGPDTQYF. In DNA form, the CDR3 reads TGCGCCTCATCGGCCGGCCCAGATACGCAGTATTTT. J is TRBJ2-3 and V is TRBV5-1; D is undetermined. The V end was cut by 10 bases, the J end by 4 bases, with 13 bases between. The length of the CDR3 is 12 residues. From germline, CDR1 is SGHRS and CDR2 YFSETQ. The entire variable domain, with the rest obtained from reference TRBV5-1 and TRBJ2-3, is as follows: KAGVTQTPRYLIKTRGQQVTLSCSPISGHRSVSWYQQTPGQGLQFLFEYFSETQRNKGNFPGRFSGRQFSNSRSEMNVSTLELGDSALYLCASSAGPDTQYFGPGTRLTVL.

This clonotype was seen at least ten times. This sequence joins TRBV5-1 and TRBJ1-1, with TRBD1 as a possible D gene (6 bases). There are 13 residues in the CDR3. The germline gives CDR1 SGHRS, CDR2 YFSETQ. V lost 0 bases to trimming and J lost 5 bases, with 8 bases between them. CDR3: CASSLVTGTEAFF. The CDR3 DNA follows: TGCGCCAGCAGCTTGGTAACAGGGACTGAAGCTTTCTTT.

The chain joins TRBV9 to TRBJ2-1, with 7 bases fitting TRBD1. Germline assignment: CDR1 SGDLS and CDR2 YYNGEE. This CDR3 comprises 13 residues. The V gene end was trimmed by 1 base and the J gene end by 6 bases; junction bases not matched to a gene: 1. The DNA for the CDR3 is TGTGCCAGCAGCGTAAACAGGGGCAATGAGCAGTTCTTC. It translates to CASSVNRGNEQFF.

This clonotype was picked up a small number of times. The CDR3 loop is CASSLRTSGPYEQYF. CDR3 DNA sequence: TGTGCCAGCAGTTTACGGACTAGCGGGCCTTACGAGCAGTACTTC. The chain has TRBV27 and TRBJ2-7; 11 nucleotides line up with TRBD2. Germline CDR1 reads MNHEY; CDR2 reads SMNVEV (reference sequence). The CDR3 covers 15 residues. V was clipped by 2 bases and J by 4 bases; unmatched bases: 4.

This clonotype has only a few counts. The chain uses TRBV29-1 and TRBJ2-1; D is possibly TRBD2 (6 bases). Trimming removed 2 bases from V and 3 bases from J, with 8 bases in between. The germline CDR1 and CDR2 sequences are SQVTM and ANQGSEA. This CDR3 has 13 residues. The CDR3 here is CSVERRGYNEQFF. The CDR3 DNA reads TGCAGCGTTGAACGGAGGGGCTACAATGAGCAGTTCTTC.

CDR3 sequence reads: CASSRVDPVPNYGYTF. CDR3 bases: TGCGCCAGCAGTCGAGTCGATCCAGTACCGAACTATGGCTACACCTTC. The chain is built from TRBV10-1 and TRBJ1-2; no clear D. Trimming shortened V by 5 bases and J by 2 bases, and 18 bases separated the two germline ends. Germline lookup yields CDR1 WNHNN and CDR2 SYGVQD (reference sequence). The CDR3 spans 16 residues.

The genes are TRBV5-1 and TRBJ2-7; either TRBD1 or TRBD2 may supply D (5 bases each). The CDR3 sequence is 15 residues long. The V and J ends lost 8 bases and 0 bases respectively, with 18 bases between them. CDR1 is SGHRS and CDR2 is YFSETQ in the germline V gene. The chain's CDR3 is CARPRGLDLSYEQYF. The CDR3 nucleotides read TGCGCCAGACCGAGGGGCCTAGACCTCTCCTACGAGCAGTACTTC.

In its sample, this clonotype was seen a few times. This rearrangement joins TRBV27 to TRBJ2-7; the D is unclear. Germline-derived CDR1 and CDR2 are MNHEY and SMNVEV (reference sequence). With 6 bases removed from V and 1 base from J, the gap between germline ends came to 16 bases. This CDR3 has 15 amino acids. The CDR3, as DNA: TGTGCCAGCAGCCCCCGTAGGACGCCGTCCTACGAGCAGTACTTC. Protein sequence: CASSPRRTPSYEQYF.

This clonotype was seen a few times. CDR3 amino acids: CASSYQGQPNEKLFF. The CDR3 DNA reads as TGCGCCAGCAGCTACCAGGGACAGCCTAATGAAAAACTGTTTTTT. The chain joins TRBV4-1 to TRBJ1-4, with 7 bases that match TRBD1. The CDR3 covers 15 residues. Per germline, CDR1 MGHRA and CDR2 YSYEKL. With 5 bases clipped from V and 3 bases from J, the junction kept 6 bases outside the gene matches.

This clonotype was recorded only once. This rearrangement joins TRBV21-1 to TRBJ2-7; the table calls TRBD2, which could not be checked here. TRBV21-1 is a pseudogene. The CDR3 has 15 residues. CDR3 protein: CASSQRLAGLYEQYF. CDR3 bases: TGTGCCAGCAGCCAAAGACTAGCGGGACTCTACGAGCAGTACTTC.

This chain joins TRBV7-9 and TRBJ1-6; 7 bases are shared with TRBD1. The CDR3 extends over 14 amino acids. CDR1 is SEHNR and CDR2 is FQNEAQ in the germline V gene (reference sequence). The V gene end was trimmed by 6 bases and the J gene end by 7 bases; junction bases not matched to a gene: 6. The CDR3 DNA follows: TGTGCCAGCAGGGTCGACAGGGACAATTCACCCCTCCACTTT. This codes for CASRVDRDNSPLHF.

J is TRBJ2-3 and V is TRBV5-1; no clear D gene. The CDR3 is 13 amino acids. Germline V gene lookup returns CDR1 SGHRS and CDR2 YFSETQ. V was pared by 1 base and J by 6 bases, with 9 bases between. The CDR3 sequence: CASSLLVLDTQYF. As DNA, the CDR3 is TGCGCCAGCAGCTTGTTGGTTCTGGATACGCAGTATTTT. Full variable domain (outside the CDR3, taken from reference TRBV5-1 and TRBJ2-3): KAGVTQTPRYLIKTRGQQVTLSCSPISGHRSVSWYQQTPGQGLQFLFEYFSETQRNKGNFPGRFSGRQFSNSRSEMNVSTLELGDSALYLCASSLLVLDTQYFGPGTRLTVL.

This clonotype was seen a few times. This chain links TRBV9 with TRBJ1-2; D is ambiguous. The germline gives CDR1 SGDLS, CDR2 YYNGEE. V was clipped by 0 bases and J by 6 bases, with 12 bases between them. The CDR3 has 14 amino acids. The CDR3 nucleotides read TGTGCCAGCAGCGTAGCTCGGGGTTCCCATGGCTACACCTTC. It is translated as CASSVARGSHGYTF.

Turning to this clonotype: Compared with germline, one end of the junction differs, possibly owing to a read error. This chain connects TRBV7-7 to TRBJ2-7; D possibly corresponds to TRBD2 (6 bases). This CDR3 has 14 amino acids. Germline CDR1 reads SSHAT; CDR2 reads FNYEAQ (reference sequence). The CDR3 reads CASSPGTGEEEQYF. The CDR3, as DNA: TGTGCTAGCAGCCCCGGGACGGGGGAAGAGGAGCAGTACTTC.

This rearrangement joins TRBV6-2 or TRBV6-3 to TRBJ2-1; D is possibly TRBD2 (5 bases). Per the germline V gene, CDR1 is MNHEY and CDR2 is SVGEGT. The CDR3 runs 14 residues. V was clipped by 3 bases and J by 7 bases, with 13 bases between them. CDR3 DNA sequence: TGTGCCAGCAGTTATCGCCGGGGTAGGAATGAGCAGTTCTTC. Its translation: CASSYRRGRNEQFF.

This rearrangement joins TRBV9 to TRBJ1-4; D may be TRBD1 (5 bases). The CDR3 is 15 residues long. Germline V gives CDR1 SGDLS, CDR2 YYNGEE. The V end lost 3 bases, the J end lost 6 bases, and 15 bases lay between the germline ends. The CDR3 bases are TGTGCCAGCAGCGAGGGATGGGGGTATGATGAAAAACTGTTTTTT. Protein sequence: CASSEGWGYDEKLFF.

J is TRBJ1-2 and V is TRBV30, with D unresolved. V dropped 4 bases and J dropped 11 bases, with 26 bases sitting between them. Germline loops: CDR1 GTSNPN, CDR2 SVGIG (reference sequence). The CDR3 is 15 amino acids. This CDR3 reads CAWIWTDFKGFGYTF. As DNA, the CDR3 is TGTGCCTGGATCTGGACGGATTTCAAAGGATTCGGGTACACCTTC.